The 11 T cell receptor beta chains listed next were all sequenced from one sample in a study of CD8 T cells in ankylosing spondylitis. TCRdb reprocessed the 5' RACE reads with MiXCR, giving one entry per CDR3 protein. This repertoire shows 85,000 to 100,000 distinct CDR3 sequences, roughly 9.6% found once; its top ten account for 4.5% to 5.5%. Sequenced sample: blood, either unsorted or a sorted T cell fraction (not recorded which). These receptors were taken from a male donor with ankylosing spondylitis or in good health (not recorded which).

This clonotype showed up many times. The chain links TRBV12-3 or TRBV12-4 to TRBJ2-2; tentatively, D is TRBD1 (5 bases). V lost 6 bases and J lost 6, with 14 bases in between. The CDR3 is 14 amino acids. CDR3 in DNA: TGTGCCAGCAGAGGGGATAGTCAGTCCGGGGAGCTGTTTTTT. This gives the protein CASRGDSQSGELFF.

Ten or more counts support this clonotype. The genes are TRBV5-1 and TRBJ1-3; no firm D call. Trimming pared 1 base from V and 0 bases from J, leaving 11 bases between. CDR1 and CDR2 from the germline V gene are SGHRS and YFSETQ. This CDR3 has 16 residues. The CDR3 here is CASSLRALTSGNTIYF. CDR3 nucleotides: TGCGCCAGCAGCTTGCGAGCCCTAACCTCTGGAAACACCATATATTTT.

This clonotype was recorded many times. CDR3 protein: CASSGSGQGSTNEKLFF. The CDR3 DNA is TGTGCCAGTAGCGGTTCCGGACAGGGGTCAACTAATGAAAAACTGTTTTTT. V and J are TRBV7-2 and TRBJ1-4, with 9 positions matching TRBD1. CDR1 is SGHTA, CDR2 FQGNSA, per germline. The CDR3 sequence is 17 residues long. The trim removed 9 bases at V and 0 bases at J, leaving 11 bases unmatched.

There are many counts of this clonotype. The J gene is TRBJ2-1, the V gene TRBV5-1; D is uncertain. V was shortened by 4 bases and J by 6 bases, with 11 bases between the two germline ends. The germline CDR1 and CDR2 sequences are SGHRS and YFSETQ. The CDR3 is 13 amino acids. The CDR3 region is CASSADVSNEQFF. DNA for the CDR3: TGCGCCAGCAGCGCGGACGTGAGCAATGAGCAGTTCTTC.

This clonotype has at least ten counts. Here the CDR3 DNA reads TGTGCCAGCAGCCTTTCTGGCGGGGGCCTCACAGATACGCAGTATTTT. Translation: CASSLSGGGLTDTQYF. The chain joins TRBV12-3 or TRBV12-4 to TRBJ2-3; perhaps TRBD2 as D (7 bases). The CDR3 is 16 amino acids. Trimming stripped 6 bases from V and 2 bases from J, with 18 bases between.

The chain employs TRBV2 and TRBJ2-3; a possible D gene is TRBD2 (6 bases). This CDR3 has 16 amino acids. V dropped 2 bases and J dropped 1 base, with 13 bases sitting between them. Germline V gene data show CDR1 as SNHLY and CDR2 as FYNNEI. The CDR3 spells CASSEWAGMGTDTQYF. Written as DNA, the CDR3 is TGTGCCAGCAGTGAATGGGCGGGGATGGGCACAGATACGCAGTATTTT.

This clonotype was found many times. V usage is TRBV14 and J usage is TRBJ2-7, with a possible D match to TRBD1 (6 bases). With 4 bases removed from V and 6 bases from J, the gap between germline ends came to 13 bases. CDR1 is SGHDN, CDR2 FVKESK, per germline. This CDR3 comprises 13 residues. CDR3 DNA: TGTGCCAGCAGCCCCCAACCAGGGGTCGAGCAGTACTTC. It encodes CASSPQPGVEQYF.

Ten or more counts support this clonotype. The chain combines TRBV6-1 with TRBJ1-5; D is perhaps TRBD1 (6 bases). The CDR3 totals 12 residues. V was trimmed by 8 bases and J by 3 bases, leaving 8 bases between them. CDR1 is MNHNS, CDR2 SASEGT, per germline. In DNA form, the CDR3 reads TGTGCCAGCGGACAGTACAATCAGCCCCAGCATTTT. Translation: CASGQYNQPQHF.

This clonotype was recorded at least ten times. The rearrangement joins TRBV20-1 to TRBJ2-2; D unclear. The CDR3 extends over 13 amino acids. Germline-derived CDR1 and CDR2 are DFQATT and SNEGSKA (reference sequence). Between the trimmed V and J ends, which lost 2 bases and 5 bases, there was a span of 9 bases. The CDR3 DNA reads TGCAGTGCTAGATTCCCGTGGACCGGGGAGCTGTTTTTT. It specifies CSARFPWTGELFF.

This clonotype was detected many times. The V and J genes are TRBV11-2 and TRBJ1-3; no clear D. Trimming left V 2 bases short and J 3 bases short, with 11 bases between. In germline, CDR1 is SGHAT, CDR2 FQNNGV. CDR3 length equals 15 residues. CDR3 sequence: CASSLIAGIGNTIYF. The CDR3 region has the DNA TGTGCCAGCAGCTTAATTGCGGGTATTGGAAACACCATATATTTT.

In its sample, this clonotype was seen many times. The chain links TRBV2 to TRBJ2-2; possibly TRBD1 for D (6 bases). Per germline, CDR1 SNHLY and CDR2 FYNNEI. The CDR3 contains 15 residues. V lost 6 bases, J lost 2 bases, and 13 bases lay in between. The CDR3 nucleotides are TGTGCCAGCAGGGGGGACAAGTTAAACACCGGGGAGCTGTTTTTT. Protein product: CASRGDKLNTGELFF. Combining the CDR3 with reference TRBV2 and TRBJ2-2 gives the whole variable domain EPEVTQTPSHQVTQMGQEVILRCVPISNHLYFYWYRQILGQKVEFLVSFYNNEISEKSEIFDDQFSVERPDGSNFTLKIRSTKLEDSAMYFCASRGDKLNTGELFFGEGSRLTVL.